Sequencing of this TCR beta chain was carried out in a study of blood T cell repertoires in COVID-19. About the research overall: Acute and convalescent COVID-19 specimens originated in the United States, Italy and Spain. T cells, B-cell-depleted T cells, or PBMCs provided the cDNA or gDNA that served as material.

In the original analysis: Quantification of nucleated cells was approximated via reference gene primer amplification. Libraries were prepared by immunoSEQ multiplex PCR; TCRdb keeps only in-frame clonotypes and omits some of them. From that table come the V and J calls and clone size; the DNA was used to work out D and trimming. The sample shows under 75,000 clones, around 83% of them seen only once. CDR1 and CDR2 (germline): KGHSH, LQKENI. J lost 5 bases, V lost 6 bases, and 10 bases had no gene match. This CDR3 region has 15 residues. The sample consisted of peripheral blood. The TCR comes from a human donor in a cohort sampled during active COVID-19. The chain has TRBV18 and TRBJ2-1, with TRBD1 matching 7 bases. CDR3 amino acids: CASSLRQGSHNEQFF. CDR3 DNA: TGTGCCAGCTCCCTAAGACAGGGTTCCCACAATGAGCAGTTCTTC. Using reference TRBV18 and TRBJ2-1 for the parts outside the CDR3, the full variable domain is NAGVMQNPRHLVRRRGQEARLRCSPMKGHSHVYWYRQLPEEGLKFMVYLQKENIIDESGMPKERFSAEFPKEGPSILRIQQVVRGDSAAYFCASSLRQGSHNEQFFGPGTRLTVL.